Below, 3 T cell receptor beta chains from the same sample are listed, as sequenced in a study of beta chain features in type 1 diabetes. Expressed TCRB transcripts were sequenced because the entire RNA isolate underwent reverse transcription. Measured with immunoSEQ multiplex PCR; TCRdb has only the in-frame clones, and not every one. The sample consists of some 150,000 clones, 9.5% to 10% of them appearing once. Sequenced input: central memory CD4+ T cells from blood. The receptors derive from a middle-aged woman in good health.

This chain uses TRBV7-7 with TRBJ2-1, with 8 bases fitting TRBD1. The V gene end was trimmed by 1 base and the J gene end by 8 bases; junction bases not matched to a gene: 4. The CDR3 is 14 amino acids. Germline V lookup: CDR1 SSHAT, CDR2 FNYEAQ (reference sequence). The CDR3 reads CASSLGPTGDEQFF. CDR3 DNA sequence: TGTGCCAGCAGCTTAGGGCCGACAGGGGATGAGCAGTTCTTC.

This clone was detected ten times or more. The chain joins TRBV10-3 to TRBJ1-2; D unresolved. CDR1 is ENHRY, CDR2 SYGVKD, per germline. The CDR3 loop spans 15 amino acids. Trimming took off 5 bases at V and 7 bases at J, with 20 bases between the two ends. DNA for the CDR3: TGTGCCATCAGTATAGATGTTGACGCGTCAGGTGGCTACACCTTC. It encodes CAISIDVDASGGYTF.

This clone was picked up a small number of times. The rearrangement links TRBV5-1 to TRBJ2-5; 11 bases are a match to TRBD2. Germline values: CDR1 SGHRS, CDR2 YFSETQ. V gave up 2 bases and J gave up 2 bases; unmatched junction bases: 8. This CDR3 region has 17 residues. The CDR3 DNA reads TGCGCCAGCAGCTTCCGGGCTAGCGGGGGGACGCAAGAGACCCAGTACTTC. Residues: CASSFRASGGTQETQYF.